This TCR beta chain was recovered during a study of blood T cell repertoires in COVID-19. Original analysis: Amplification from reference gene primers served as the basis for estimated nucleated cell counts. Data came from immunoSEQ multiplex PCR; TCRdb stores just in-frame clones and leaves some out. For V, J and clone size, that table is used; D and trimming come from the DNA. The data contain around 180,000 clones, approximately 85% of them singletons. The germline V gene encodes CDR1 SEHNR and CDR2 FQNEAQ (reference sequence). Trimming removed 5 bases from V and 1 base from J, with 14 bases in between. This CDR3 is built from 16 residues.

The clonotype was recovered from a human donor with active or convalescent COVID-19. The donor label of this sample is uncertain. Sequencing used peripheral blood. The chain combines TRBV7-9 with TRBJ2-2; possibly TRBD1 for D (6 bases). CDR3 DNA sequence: TGTGCCAGCAGCCCCCGAGGGGGAGAGAACACCGGGGAGCTGTTTTTT. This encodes CASSPRGGENTGELFF.